Detailed here is one T cell receptor (beta chain). Antigen specificity is unknown. The sample is drawn from a study of cytomegalovirus exposure and HLA in healthy donors. Background on the study: Findings of an earlier analysis included under 140 million unique TCR beta sequences from roughly 200 million T cells. When 350 to 500 donors were genotyped, about 81% of them were found to fall in the Caucasian-associated ancestry cluster. Overall study findings and caveats: About 180 TCR beta chains were listed as cytomegalovirus-associated.

The CDR3 covers 16 residues. Germline V CDR1 and CDR2: SGDLS, YYNGEE. V dropped 0 bases and J dropped 4; count of bases not matched to a gene: 8. Primers: 60 Vbeta forward and 13 Jbeta reverse. Assay used: immunoSEQ multiplex PCR; TCRdb lists only in-frame clones, some missing. The sample carries roughly 120,000 clones, 75% to 90% recorded once. Sequenced sample: PBMCs. The receptor was derived from a man aged 35-49 years in good health and CMV-seronegative. The rearrangement links TRBV9 to TRBJ1-2, with 8 bases matching TRBD1. The CDR3 region is CASSVDGQGTLYGYTF. The DNA for the CDR3 is TGTGCCAGCAGCGTAGATGGACAGGGAACCCTCTATGGCTACACCTTC.